The TCR beta chain described here comes from a study of a mutant IDH1 vaccine in newly diagnosed glioma. The CDR3 extends over 13 amino acids. The V gene lost 3 bases and the J gene lost 3 bases, with 6 bases spanning the gap. CDR1 and CDR2 (germline): LNHDA, SQIVND (reference sequence). TCRdb's copy holds only in-frame clones and misses some; the assay was immunoSEQ multiplex PCR. The sample yields around 87,000 clones, 83% seen once. Time point here: baseline, week 1 (first vaccination visit). Treatment defined: pre-vaccination baseline after standard-of-care therapy. This clonotype was obtained from a woman aged 45-59 years with glioma. V and J are TRBV19 and TRBJ2-1, with a tentative D call TRBD1 (5 bases). This specimen consisted of PBMCs, obtained from a glioma patient treated with radiotherapy, temozolomide or both. CDR3 nucleotide sequence: TGTGCCAGTAGTATTGGACACTACAATGAGCAGTTCTTC. It translates to CASSIGHYNEQFF.